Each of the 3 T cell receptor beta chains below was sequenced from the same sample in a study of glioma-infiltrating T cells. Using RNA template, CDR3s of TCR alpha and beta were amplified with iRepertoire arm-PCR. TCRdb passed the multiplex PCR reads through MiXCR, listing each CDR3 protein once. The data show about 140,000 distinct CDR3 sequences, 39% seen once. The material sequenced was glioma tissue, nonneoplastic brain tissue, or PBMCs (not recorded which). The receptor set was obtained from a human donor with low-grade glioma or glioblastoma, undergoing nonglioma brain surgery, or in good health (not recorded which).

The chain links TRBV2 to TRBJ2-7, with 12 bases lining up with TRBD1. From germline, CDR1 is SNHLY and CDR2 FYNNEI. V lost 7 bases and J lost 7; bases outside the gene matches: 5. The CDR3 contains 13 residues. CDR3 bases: TGTGCCAGCAAGGGACAGGGGGCAGGAGAGCAGTACTTC. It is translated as CASKGQGAGEQYF.

The CDR3 bases are TGTGCCAGCAAGGACGGAAACTATGGCTACACCTTC. Amino acids: CASKDGNYGYTF. This sequence joins TRBV6-2 or TRBV6-3 and TRBJ1-2; D is unresolved. Trimming pared 7 bases from V and 2 bases from J, leaving 8 bases between. The CDR3 loop spans 12 amino acids. CDR1 MNHEY and CDR2 SVGEGT come from the germline V gene.

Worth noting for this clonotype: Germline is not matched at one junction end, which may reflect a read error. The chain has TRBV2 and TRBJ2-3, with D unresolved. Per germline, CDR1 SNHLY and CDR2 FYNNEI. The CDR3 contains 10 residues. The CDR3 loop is CTSWADTQYF. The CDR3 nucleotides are TGTACCAGCTGGGCAGATACGCAGTATTTT.